This T cell receptor (beta chain) stems from a study of T cells in Graves' hyperthyroidism and ophthalmopathy. Overall study: It was at initial diagnosis, before any treatment, that peripheral blood was collected.

This clonotype turned up a few times. Its antigen is not identified. The CDR3 contains 12 residues. With 2 bases removed from V and 3 bases from J, the gap between germline ends came to 4 bases. It was RNA transcripts that yielded the amplified TCR beta CDR3 regions. An initial round of RT-PCR targeting the TCR CDR3 relied on the HTBI primer set. MiXCR, applied by TCRdb to the multiplex PCR reads, yields one record per CDR3 protein. The table records over 250,000 distinct CDR3 sequences, approximately 26% of them present only once. Study-level results: Separating ophthalmopathy from stable hyperthyroidism was achieved by a 13 V-J model. Within blood appeared most thyroid clonotypes that had expanded above 0.001.

Predating any ophthalmopathy symptoms, the blood sample was taken at first hyperthyroidism diagnosis. Sample: blood. The sequence was obtained from a man aged 35-49 years with Graves' hyperthyroidism that later progressed to Graves' ophthalmopathy. The rearrangement links TRBV12-3 or TRBV12-4 to TRBJ1-2; no clear D. CDR3 in DNA: TGTGCCAGCAGTTTACAGGACTATGGCTACACCTTC. Protein product: CASSLQDYGYTF.